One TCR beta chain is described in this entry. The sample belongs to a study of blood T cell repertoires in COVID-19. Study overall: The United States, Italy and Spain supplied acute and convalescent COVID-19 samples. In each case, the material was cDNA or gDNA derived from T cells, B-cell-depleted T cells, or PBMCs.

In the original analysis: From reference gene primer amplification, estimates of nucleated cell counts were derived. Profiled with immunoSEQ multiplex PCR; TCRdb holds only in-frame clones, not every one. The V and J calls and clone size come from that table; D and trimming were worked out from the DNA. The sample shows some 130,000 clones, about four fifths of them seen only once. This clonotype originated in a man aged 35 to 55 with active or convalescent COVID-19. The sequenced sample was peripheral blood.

CDR3 sequence reads: CASRPRQGNNGYTF. CDR3 DNA: TGTGCCAGTAGGCCCAGGCAGGGAAACAATGGCTACACCTTC. This chain connects TRBV19 to TRBJ1-2; D may be TRBD1 (5 bases). Trimming took off 6 bases at V and 6 bases at J, with 17 bases between the two ends. The germline V gene has CDR1 LNHDA and CDR2 SQIVND (reference sequence). The CDR3 is 14 amino acids.